Sequencing of this T cell receptor (beta chain) was carried out in a study of blood T cell repertoires in COVID-19. Across the whole study: The United States, Italy and Spain were the sources of the acute and convalescent COVID-19 samples.

Germline values: CDR1 MDHEN, CDR2 SYDVKM. The CDR3 has 13 residues. V lost 6 bases to trimming and J lost 1 base, with 9 bases between them. Under the authors' procedure: Amplifying reference gene primers gave estimates of nucleated cell counts. Sequenced by immunoSEQ multiplex PCR; TCRdb stores in-frame clones only, minus some. V and J calls plus clone size are reproduced from that table; the DNA served to infer D and trimming. The data show 90,000 to 140,000 clones, 75% to 85% seen once. J is TRBJ1-1 and V is TRBV28; no clear D gene. This TCR was sampled from a woman in her 70s with acute or convalescent COVID-19. The sample was peripheral blood. The CDR3 DNA sequence: TGTGCCAGCAGCCCCAGACAGAACACTGAAGCTTTCTTT. This translates into CASSPRQNTEAFF.